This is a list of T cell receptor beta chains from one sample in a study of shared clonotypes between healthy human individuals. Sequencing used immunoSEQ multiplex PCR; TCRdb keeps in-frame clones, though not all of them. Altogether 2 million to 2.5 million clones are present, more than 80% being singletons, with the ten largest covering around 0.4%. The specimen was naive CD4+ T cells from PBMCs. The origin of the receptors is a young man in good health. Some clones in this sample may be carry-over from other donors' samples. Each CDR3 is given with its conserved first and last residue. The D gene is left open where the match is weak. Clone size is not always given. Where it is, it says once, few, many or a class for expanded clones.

cdr3_nt: TGTGCCAGCAGCGCGCCGGGACCAGGAAATCAGCCCCAGCATTTT
cdr3_aa: CASSAPGPGNQPQHF
d_call: .
v_call: TRBV25-1
j_call: TRBJ1-5
clone_size: .

cdr3_nt: TGTGCCTGGAGTGGCGGGGCGACAGATACGCAGTATTTT
cdr3_aa: CAWSGGATDTQYF
d_call: .
v_call: TRBV30
j_call: TRBJ2-3
clone_size: .

cdr3_nt: TGTGCCAGCTCCCCAGGGTCAGGCAATCAGCCCCAGCATTTT
cdr3_aa: CASSPGSGNQPQHF
d_call: .
v_call: TRBV18
j_call: TRBJ1-5
clone_size: .

cdr3_nt: TGTGCCAGCAGTTACTCGCTTCTGGGAACTTGGGAGACCCAGTACTTC
cdr3_aa: CASSYSLLGTWETQYF
d_call: .
v_call: TRBV6-5
j_call: TRBJ2-5
clone_size: .

cdr3_nt: TGTGCCAGCACCTCGGGGGGTAATAGGGCTAATGAAAAACTGTTTTTT
cdr3_aa: CASTSGGNRANEKLFF
d_call: .
v_call: TRBV28
j_call: TRBJ1-4
clone_size: once

cdr3_nt: TGTGCCAGTAGTATAGGGCTAGGAGGAACCTACGAGCAGTACTTC
cdr3_aa: CASSIGLGGTYEQYF
d_call: .
v_call: TRBV19
j_call: TRBJ2-7
clone_size: .

cdr3_nt: TGTGCCAGTAGTATTTTCGGAAGAGGTGAAAAACTGTTTTTT
cdr3_aa: CASSIFGRGEKLFF
d_call: .
v_call: TRBV19
j_call: TRBJ1-4
clone_size: .

cdr3_nt: TGTGCCAGCAGTATCGACAGGGCGGTGGGAGAGACCCAGTACTTC
cdr3_aa: CASSIDRAVGETQYF
d_call: TRBD1
v_call: TRBV7-9
j_call: TRBJ2-5
clone_size: .

cdr3_nt: TGTGCCTGGACCCAGACGGGACAGGGACGAGGCTACACCTTC
cdr3_aa: CAWTQTGQGRGYTF
d_call: TRBD1
v_call: TRBV30
j_call: TRBJ1-2
clone_size: .

cdr3_nt: TGTGCCAGCACCCGACAGGAGAACACTGAAGCTTTCTTT
cdr3_aa: CASTRQENTEAFF
d_call: .
v_call: TRBV6-5
j_call: TRBJ1-1
clone_size: .

cdr3_nt: TGCAGCGCCGGGGGTGGGGGCCACTATGGCTACACCTTC
cdr3_aa: CSAGGGGHYGYTF
d_call: .
v_call: TRBV29-1
j_call: TRBJ1-2
clone_size: .

cdr3_nt: TGTGCCAGCAGCGTAGGGGGGACCGCTTCCTACGAGCAGTACTTC
cdr3_aa: CASSVGGTASYEQYF
d_call: .
v_call: TRBV9
j_call: TRBJ2-7
clone_size: .

cdr3_nt: TGCGCCAGCAGCTCCGGAGGCGTGGGCTACACCTTC
cdr3_aa: CASSSGGVGYTF
d_call: .
v_call: TRBV5-1
j_call: TRBJ1-2
clone_size: .

cdr3_nt: TGTGCCAGCAGCTCCCACCAAACAACCCAAGCTTTCTTT
cdr3_aa: CASSSHQTTQAFF
d_call: .
v_call: TRBV11-3
j_call: TRBJ1-1
clone_size: .

cdr3_nt: TGTGCCAGCAGCGCACAGGCAGGGGTAAGGAGAGAGACCCAGTACTTC
cdr3_aa: CASSAQAGVRRETQYF
d_call: .
v_call: TRBV9
j_call: TRBJ2-5
clone_size: .

cdr3_nt: TGCGCCAGCAGCCAATTGGGACAGGGAACAGATACGCAGTATTTT
cdr3_aa: CASSQLGQGTDTQYF
d_call: TRBD1
v_call: TRBV4-1
j_call: TRBJ2-3
clone_size: .

cdr3_nt: TGTGCCAGCAGTTCCTCGGGACAGGGACCCTACGAGCAGTACTTC
cdr3_aa: CASSSSGQGPYEQYF
d_call: TRBD1
v_call: TRBV28
j_call: TRBJ2-7
clone_size: .

cdr3_nt: TGTGCCAGCTCACCGCTTAGCGCCTACAACACAGATACGCAGTATTTT
cdr3_aa: CASSPLSAYNTDTQYF
d_call: .
v_call: TRBV18
j_call: TRBJ2-3
clone_size: .

cdr3_nt: TGTGCCAGCAGTCGGGGTGGGACAGGGGGGAACGAGCAGTACTTC
cdr3_aa: CASSRGGTGGNEQYF
d_call: TRBD1
v_call: TRBV28
j_call: TRBJ2-7
clone_size: .

cdr3_nt: TGCGCCAGCAGCCCATTCCGTTCGGCGGGAGGAGATACGCAGTATTTT
cdr3_aa: CASSPFRSAGGDTQYF
d_call: TRBD2
v_call: TRBV5-1
j_call: TRBJ2-3
clone_size: .

cdr3_nt: TGTGCCAGCAGCACTACTTGGGTTTACACCGGGGAGCTGTTTTTT
cdr3_aa: CASSTTWVYTGELFF
d_call: .
v_call: TRBV28
j_call: TRBJ2-2
clone_size: .

cdr3_nt: TGTGCCAGCAGCGGGGGCGGGAGTCGTAGCGGGGAGCTGTTTTTT
cdr3_aa: CASSGGGSRSGELFF
d_call: TRBD2
v_call: TRBV9
j_call: TRBJ2-2
clone_size: .

cdr3_nt: TGTGCCGGGACGGGACTCTACACCGGGGAGCTGTTTTTT
cdr3_aa: CAGTGLYTGELFF
d_call: .
v_call: TRBV28
j_call: TRBJ2-2
clone_size: .

cdr3_nt: TGTGCCAGCAGGCCCGGCGGGGGGCTTGGCGAGCAGTACTTC
cdr3_aa: CASRPGGGLGEQYF
d_call: TRBD2
v_call: TRBV25-1
j_call: TRBJ2-7
clone_size: .

cdr3_nt: TGTGCCAGCAGCGGTCGGGACGGAAGCTCCTACGAGCAGTACTTC
cdr3_aa: CASSGRDGSSYEQYF
d_call: .
v_call: TRBV7-2
j_call: TRBJ2-7
clone_size: .

cdr3_nt: TGCGCCAGCAGGCAGACAGGGCATATCTACAATGAGCAGTTCTTC
cdr3_aa: CASRQTGHIYNEQFF
d_call: TRBD1
v_call: TRBV4-3
j_call: TRBJ2-1
clone_size: .

cdr3_nt: TGTGCCAGCTCAGTCGCACAGGGCCCTGGAGAGACCCAGTACTTC
cdr3_aa: CASSVAQGPGETQYF
d_call: .
v_call: TRBV18
j_call: TRBJ2-5
clone_size: .

cdr3_nt: TGTGCCAGCAGTTCCTCAGGATTCTCTGGAAACACCATATATTTT
cdr3_aa: CASSSSGFSGNTIYF
d_call: .
v_call: TRBV6-6
j_call: TRBJ1-3
clone_size: .

cdr3_nt: TGTGCCAGCAGTTACAATCGGGACAGGAATTCCTACGAGCAGTACTTC
cdr3_aa: CASSYNRDRNSYEQYF
d_call: TRBD1
v_call: TRBV6-6
j_call: TRBJ2-7
clone_size: .

cdr3_nt: TGTGCCAGCAGCTTGGGGGGACTAGATTACCCTGAGCAGTTCTTC
cdr3_aa: CASSLGGLDYPEQFF
d_call: TRBD2
v_call: TRBV5-4
j_call: TRBJ2-1
clone_size: once

cdr3_nt: TGTGCCAGCGCCCGACTATCCCCCTACGAGCAGTACTTC
cdr3_aa: CASARLSPYEQYF
d_call: .
v_call: TRBV28
j_call: TRBJ2-7
clone_size: .

cdr3_nt: TGTGCCAGCCTTCGGGACGCTGAAGCTTTCTTT
cdr3_aa: CASLRDAEAFF
d_call: .
v_call: TRBV28
j_call: TRBJ1-1
clone_size: .

cdr3_nt: TGTGCCAGCAGCCCCCTCGCAGGGGGCGATGGGATCGGCTACACCTTC
cdr3_aa: CASSPLAGGDGIGYTF
d_call: TRBD1
v_call: TRBV11-2
j_call: TRBJ1-2
clone_size: .

cdr3_nt: TGTGCCAGCAGTGAAGGCGTAAACTCTGGAAACACCATATATTTT
cdr3_aa: CASSEGVNSGNTIYF
d_call: .
v_call: TRBV2
j_call: TRBJ1-3
clone_size: .

cdr3_nt: TGTGCCAGCAGTTTCAGCACTAACTATGGCTACACCTTC
cdr3_aa: CASSFSTNYGYTF
d_call: .
v_call: TRBV28
j_call: TRBJ1-2
clone_size: .

cdr3_nt: TGTGCCAGCTCACCACCACAGCCCGAGGATACGCAGTATTTT
cdr3_aa: CASSPPQPEDTQYF
d_call: .
v_call: TRBV18
j_call: TRBJ2-3
clone_size: .

cdr3_nt: TGCGCCAGCAGCTTGGCTAGCACGTCCTACAATGAGCAGTTCTTC
cdr3_aa: CASSLASTSYNEQFF
d_call: .
v_call: TRBV5-1
j_call: TRBJ2-1
clone_size: .

cdr3_nt: TGCGCCAGCAGCCCAACTAGCGCAGCAGATACGCAGTATTTT
cdr3_aa: CASSPTSAADTQYF
d_call: TRBD2
v_call: TRBV5-1
j_call: TRBJ2-3
clone_size: .

cdr3_nt: TGCGCCAGCAGCTTGGAAGCCCAGGTTTCCTACAATGAGCAGTTCTTC
cdr3_aa: CASSLEAQVSYNEQFF
d_call: .
v_call: TRBV5-1
j_call: TRBJ2-1
clone_size: once

cdr3_nt: TGTGCCAGCAGCTTACCCCCTCCAGGATCCGGGGCCAACGTCCTGACTTTC
cdr3_aa: CASSLPPPGSGANVLTF
d_call: .
v_call: TRBV7-3
j_call: TRBJ2-6
clone_size: .

cdr3_nt: TGCGCCAGCAGCGACCTTGTGGCGGGAGGATCAGATACGCAGTATTTT
cdr3_aa: CASSDLVAGGSDTQYF
d_call: TRBD2
v_call: TRBV5-1
j_call: TRBJ2-3
clone_size: .

cdr3_nt: TGTGCCAGCAGCTTAGCCGGGACAGAAGAGACCCAGTACTTC
cdr3_aa: CASSLAGTEETQYF
d_call: TRBD1
v_call: TRBV7-9
j_call: TRBJ2-5
clone_size: once